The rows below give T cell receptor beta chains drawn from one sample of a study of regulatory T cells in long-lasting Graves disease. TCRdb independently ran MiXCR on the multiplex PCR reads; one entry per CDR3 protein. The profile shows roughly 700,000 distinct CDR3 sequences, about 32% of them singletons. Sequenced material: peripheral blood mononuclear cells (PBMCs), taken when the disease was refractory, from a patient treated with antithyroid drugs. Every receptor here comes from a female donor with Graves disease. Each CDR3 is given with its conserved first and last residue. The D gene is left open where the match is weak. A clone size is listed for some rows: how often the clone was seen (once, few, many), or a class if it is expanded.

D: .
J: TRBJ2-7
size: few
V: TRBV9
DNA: TGTGCCAGCAGCCATTCCCCAGACAGCTACGAGCAGTACTTC
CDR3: CASSHSPDSYEQYF

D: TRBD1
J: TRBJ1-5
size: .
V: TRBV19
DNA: TGTGCCAGTACCAGAGGGACAGGGTTAGCTTTAAATCAGCCCCAGCATTTT
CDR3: CASTRGTGLALNQPQHF

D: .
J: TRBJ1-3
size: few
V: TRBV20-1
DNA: TGCAGTGCTAGAGGAGCTGATAGGAACACCATATATTTT
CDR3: CSARGADRNTIYF

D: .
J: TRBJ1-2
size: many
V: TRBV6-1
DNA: TGTGCCAGCAGTGGACTCTCAGGGAATGGCGGCTACACCTTC
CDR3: CASSGLSGNGGYTF

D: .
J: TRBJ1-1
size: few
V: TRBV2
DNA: TGTGCCAGCAGTGGGAGAGGCGCTGAAGCTTTCTTT
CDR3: CASSGRGAEAFF

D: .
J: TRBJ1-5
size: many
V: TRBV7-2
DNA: TGTGCCAGCAGCCACCAGGGTCAGATGAGCAATCAGCCCCAGCATTTT
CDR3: CASSHQGQMSNQPQHF

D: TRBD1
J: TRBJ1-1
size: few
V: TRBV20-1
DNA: TGCAGTGCAAGGACAGGGACCACCCAAGCTTTCTTT
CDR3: CSARTGTTQAFF

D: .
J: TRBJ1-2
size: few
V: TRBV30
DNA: TGTGCCTGGAGTGTACAGCTCTATGGCTACACCTTC
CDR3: CAWSVQLYGYTF

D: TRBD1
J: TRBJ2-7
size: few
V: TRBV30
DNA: TGTGCCGGGATAAACAGGGGCATCCCCTACGAGCAGTACTTC
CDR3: CAGINRGIPYEQYF

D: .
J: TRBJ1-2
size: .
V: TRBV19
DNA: TGTGCCAGTAGTCCGATGCAGGGCGGTGGCTACACCTTC
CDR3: CASSPMQGGGYTF

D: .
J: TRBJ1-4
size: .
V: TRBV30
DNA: TGTGCCTGGAGTGACAAGGGGGAAAAACTGTTTTTT
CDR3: CAWSDKGEKLFF

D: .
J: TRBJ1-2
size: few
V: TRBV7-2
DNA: TGTGCCAGCAGCCCAAGGGTCGGAGGGAACTATGGCTACACCTTC
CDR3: CASSPRVGGNYGYTF

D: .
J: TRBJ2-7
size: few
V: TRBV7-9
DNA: TGTGCCAGCGCTATATCAAGCTACGAGCAGTACTTC
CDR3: CASAISSYEQYF

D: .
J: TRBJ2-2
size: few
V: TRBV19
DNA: TGTGCCAGTAGTGTACAGGATCCCGGGGAGCTGTTTTTT
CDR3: CASSVQDPGELFF

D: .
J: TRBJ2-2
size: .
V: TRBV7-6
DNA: TGTGCCAGCAGCTTAGGGTCCCAGGCCACCACCGGGGAGCTGTTTTTT
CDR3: CASSLGSQATTGELFF

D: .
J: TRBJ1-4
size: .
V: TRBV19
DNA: TGTGCCAGCAAGGGACCTGGGGGTGAAAAACTGTTTTTT
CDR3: CASKGPGGEKLFF

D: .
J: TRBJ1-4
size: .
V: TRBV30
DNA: TGTGCCTCACAAGGGGGTGAAAAACTGTTTTTT
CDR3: CASQGGEKLFF

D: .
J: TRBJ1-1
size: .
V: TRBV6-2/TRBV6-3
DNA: TGTGCCAGCAGGCTGGGACGGATGAACACTGAAGCTTTCTTT
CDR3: CASRLGRMNTEAFF

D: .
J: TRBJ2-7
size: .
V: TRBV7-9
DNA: TGTGCCAGCAGAGCCTCGCCCGCCGGCAGGGGAGGTGGCGAGCAGTACTTC
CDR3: CASRASPAGRGGGEQYF

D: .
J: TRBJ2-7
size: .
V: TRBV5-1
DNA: TGCGCCAGCAGCTTGGTCTTGGGACCCAACTACGAGCAGTACTTC
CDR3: CASSLVLGPNYEQYF

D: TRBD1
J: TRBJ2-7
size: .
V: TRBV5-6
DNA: TGTGCCAGCAGCTTTGGGACAGGGGAGTTACGCTACGAGCAGTACTTC
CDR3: CASSFGTGELRYEQYF

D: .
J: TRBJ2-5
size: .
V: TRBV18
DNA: TGTGCCAGCTCACCACCCGGGTTTGAAGAGACCCAGTACTTC
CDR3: CASSPPGFEETQYF

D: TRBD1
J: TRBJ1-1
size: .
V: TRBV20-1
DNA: TGCAGTGCTAGGCGACAGGGCCAAGGGACTGAAGCTTTCTTT
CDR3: CSARRQGQGTEAFF

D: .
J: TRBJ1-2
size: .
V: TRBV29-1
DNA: TGCAGCGTTGATACCGGCTATGGCTACACCTTC
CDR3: CSVDTGYGYTF

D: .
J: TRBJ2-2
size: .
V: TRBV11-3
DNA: TGTGCCAGCAGCTCCTCGGGCACCGGGGAGCTGTTTTTT
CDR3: CASSSSGTGELFF

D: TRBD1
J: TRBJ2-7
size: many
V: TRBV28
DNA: TGTGCCAGCAGGTCAGGGGGCACGACCTACGAGCAGTACTTC
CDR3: CASRSGGTTYEQYF

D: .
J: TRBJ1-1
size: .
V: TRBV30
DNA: TGTGCCTGGACGAGGACGGGTAAATTTTTCTTT
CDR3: CAWTRTGKFFF

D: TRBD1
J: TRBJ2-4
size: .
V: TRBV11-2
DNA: TGTGCCAGCAGCGTAGACAGGGTTGGAAGCATTCAGTACTTC
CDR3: CASSVDRVGSIQYF